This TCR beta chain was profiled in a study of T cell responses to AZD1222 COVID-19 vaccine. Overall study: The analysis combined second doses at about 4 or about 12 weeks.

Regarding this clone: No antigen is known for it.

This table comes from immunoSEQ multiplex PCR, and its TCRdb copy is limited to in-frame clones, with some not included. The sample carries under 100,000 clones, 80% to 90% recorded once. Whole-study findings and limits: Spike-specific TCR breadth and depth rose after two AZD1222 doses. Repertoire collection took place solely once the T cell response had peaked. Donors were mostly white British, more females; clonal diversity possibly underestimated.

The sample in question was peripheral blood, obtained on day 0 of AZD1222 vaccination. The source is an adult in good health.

CDR3 protein: CASSAGLAGENTGELFF. Written as DNA, the CDR3 is TGTGCCAGCAGCGCGGGACTAGCGGGAGAGAACACCGGGGAGCTGTTTTTT. V is TRBV7-9 and J is TRBJ2-2, with TRBD2 matching 14 bases. The germline V gene encodes CDR1 SEHNR and CDR2 FQNEAQ (reference sequence). This CDR3 has 17 amino acids. V was clipped by 5 bases and J by 1 base; unmatched bases: 3.